This T cell receptor (beta chain) was obtained from a study of blood T cell repertoires in COVID-19. Study as a whole: There were acute and convalescent COVID-19 samples, and they came from the United States, Italy and Spain. T cells, B-cell-depleted T cells, or PBMCs supplied cDNA or gDNA.

Per the authors' pipeline: Amplified reference gene primers provided the basis for estimating nucleated cell counts. TCRdb's copy holds only in-frame clones and misses some; the assay was immunoSEQ multiplex PCR. V and J calls and clone size are given by that table; D and trimming were obtained from the DNA. The sample contains about 130,000 clones, over 60% of which appear only once. This clone was observed a single time. The CDR3 is 16 residues long. Germline loops: CDR1 KGHDR, CDR2 SFDVKD. The V end lost 3 bases, the J end lost 6 bases, and 16 bases lay between the germline ends. Sequencing input: peripheral blood. The origin of this receptor is a woman in her seventies with acute or convalescent COVID-19. The V and J genes are TRBV24-1 and TRBJ1-4; D is possibly TRBD1 (6 bases). DNA of the CDR3: TGTGCCACCAGTGATCCCTCTACAGGGATGGATGAAAAACTGTTTTTT. As protein: CATSDPSTGMDEKLFF.